The 16 T cell receptor beta chains presented below share a single source sample, sequenced in a study of T cells in Graves' hyperthyroidism and ophthalmopathy. Researchers took RNA transcripts and amplified the TCR beta CDR3 regions from them. TCR CDR3 underwent first-round RT-PCR with the HTBI primer set. One entry per CDR3 protein results from TCRdb running MiXCR on the multiplex PCR reads. The repertoire holds over 650,000 distinct CDR3 sequences, with approximately 16% as singletons. Sequencing was performed on blood. These receptors were obtained from a man aged 18 to 30 with Graves' hyperthyroidism.

The chain has TRBV5-1 and TRBJ2-5, with 10 positions matching TRBD2. With 6 bases clipped from V and 3 bases from J, the junction kept 5 bases outside the gene matches. Per germline, CDR1 SGHRS and CDR2 YFSETQ. There are 14 residues in the CDR3. CDR3 loop: CASNFGLAEETQYF. In DNA, the CDR3 is TGCGCCAGCAACTTCGGACTAGCGGAAGAGACCCAGTACTTC.

For this clonotype: A much larger clone lies one base from this, so it may be a read error. The chain is built from TRBV29-1 and TRBJ2-1, with D uncertain. The CDR3 consists of 11 residues. Germline V gives CDR1 SQVTM, CDR2 ANQGSEA. The CDR3 region is CSVDRYNGQFF. The CDR3 region has the DNA TGCAGCGTTGACAGATACAATGGGCAGTTCTTC.

The gene calls are TRBV6-2 or TRBV6-3 and TRBJ1-2; D possibly corresponds to TRBD1 (6 bases). V shed 2 bases and J shed 4 bases, with 17 bases lying between them. CDR1 and CDR2 (germline): MNHEY, SVGEGT. The CDR3 length is 16 residues. The CDR3 sequence is CASSYLPDRDLYGYTF. In DNA, the CDR3 is TGTGCCAGCAGTTACCTCCCGGACAGAGACCTCTATGGCTACACCTTC.

This clonotype was seen only a few times. This chain joins TRBV28 and TRBJ2-2; 8 bases fit TRBD1. Losses at the gene ends were 5 bases for V and 4 bases for J; bases not matched to a gene: 12. The CDR3 is 17 amino acids. The germline gives CDR1 MDHEN, CDR2 SYDVKM. The CDR3 bases are TGTGCCAGCAGTCCCCCGGCTCCCAGGGGGCGCACCGGGGAGCTGTTTTTT. This encodes CASSPPAPRGRTGELFF.

This clonotype was found many times. V is TRBV5-1 and J is TRBJ2-1; D unresolved. Germline V lookup: CDR1 SGHRS, CDR2 YFSETQ. The CDR3 consists of 16 residues. Deletions cut 4 bases from V and 0 bases from J, with 14 bases between. The CDR3 DNA sequence: TGCGCCAGCAGCCCATTTATGGCGAACTCCTACAATGAGCAGTTCTTC. This sequence encodes CASSPFMANSYNEQFF.

The DNA for the CDR3 is TGTGCCACTCCCCATGGGGGGACCGGGGAGCTGTTTTTT. Its protein product is CATPHGGTGELFF. This chain links TRBV7-2 with TRBJ2-2; tentative D call: TRBD2 (6 bases). The CDR3 contains 13 residues. The germline V gene encodes CDR1 SGHTA and CDR2 FQGNSA. Trimming took 10 bases from V and 5 from J, leaving 14 bases between them.

In its sample, this clonotype was seen many times. The chain is built from TRBV28 and TRBJ2-3; 13 nucleotides line up with TRBD2. Germline values: CDR1 MDHEN, CDR2 SYDVKM. This CDR3 region has 15 residues. Unmatched junction bases numbered 9, after V lost 6 bases and J lost 9 bases. CDR3 sequence (DNA): TGTGCCAGCAGCCCCCCACTAGCGGGAGGGTCGACGCAGTATTTT. It specifies CASSPPLAGGSTQYF.

Concerning this clonotype: It may be a read error: a sequence one base away is much more abundant. The rearrangement joins TRBV28 to TRBJ1-5; D remains unclear. From germline, CDR1 is MDHEN and CDR2 SYDVKM. The CDR3 is 16 residues long. V dropped 1 base and J dropped 3 bases, with 13 bases sitting between them. The CDR3 reads CASSLSYVVDNQPQHF. The CDR3, as DNA: TGTGCCAGCAGTTTATCTTATGTGGTGGACAATCAGCCCCAGCATTTT.

This clonotype has a handful of counts. The chain couples TRBV11-3 to TRBJ2-3, with 8 bases fitting TRBD2. Germline assignment: CDR1 SGHNT and CDR2 YENEEA. The ends lost 3 bases at V and 7 bases at J; junction bases unmatched: 6. The CDR3 totals 14 residues. Here the CDR3 DNA reads TGTGCCAGCAGCTTTTCGGGAGGGCCAAATACGCAGTATTTT. Protein product: CASSFSGGPNTQYF.

In its sample, this clonotype was seen a few times. In DNA form, the CDR3 reads TGTGCCAGTAGTAGGGGGACAGGGAGCCCCAGCACAGATACGCAGTATTTT. Its protein is CASSRGTGSPSTDTQYF. The chain links TRBV19 to TRBJ2-3; 9 bases fit TRBD1. With 4 bases clipped from V and 0 bases from J, the junction kept 8 bases outside the gene matches. Germline V gene sequence: CDR1 LNHDA, CDR2 SQIVND (reference sequence). This CDR3 has 17 amino acids.

CDR3 in amino acids: CASSYSLRMDTGELFF. The CDR3 DNA follows: TGTGCCAGCAGTTACTCTCTCAGAATGGACACCGGGGAGCTGTTTTTT. The chain joins TRBV6-5 to TRBJ2-2; no firm D call. The V gene's germline CDR1 is MNHEY and CDR2 SVGAGI. V dropped 0 bases and J dropped 3 bases, with 11 bases sitting between them. This CDR3 has 16 residues.

This clonotype has ten or more counts. V and J are TRBV11-2 and TRBJ1-1; 7 nucleotides line up with TRBD1. Germline V lookup: CDR1 SGHAT, CDR2 FQNNGV. The junction had 8 bases not matched to a gene; V was cut back by 8 bases and J by 8 bases. The CDR3 sequence is 12 residues long. CDR3 amino acids: CASAPGGTEAFF. CDR3 coding DNA: TGTGCCAGCGCCCCAGGGGGAACAGAAGCTTTCTTT.

This clonotype was counted many times. This sequence joins TRBV2 and TRBJ1-5, with 7 bases aligning to TRBD1. CDR3 length: 14 amino acids. The V and J ends lost 6 bases and 2 bases, in that order; junction bases with no gene match: 4. The germline V gene encodes CDR1 SNHLY and CDR2 FYNNEI. The CDR3 here is CASRLTGRNQPQHF. DNA for the CDR3: TGTGCCAGCAGATTGACAGGGCGCAATCAGCCCCAGCATTTT.

This clonotype came up many times. This chain links TRBV28 with TRBJ2-1, with D unresolved. V lost 8 bases and J 9 bases, leaving 14 bases between the germline ends. This CDR3 is 12 amino acids long. Germline CDR1 reads MDHEN; CDR2 reads SYDVKM. The CDR3 spells CASSPHGGEQFF. CDR3 nucleotides: TGTGCCAGCTCCCCCCATGGTGGTGAGCAGTTCTTC.

This clonotype has only a few counts. This chain uses TRBV10-3 with TRBJ2-6, with D perhaps matching TRBD2 (5 bases). Trimming removed 1 base at V and 0 bases at J, with 10 bases between. The CDR3 length is 17 residues. CDR1 and CDR2 from the germline V gene are ENHRY and SYGVKD. The CDR3: CAISEYGLDSGANVLTF. DNA for the CDR3: TGTGCCATCAGTGAGTATGGACTGGACTCTGGGGCCAACGTCCTGACTTTC.

This clonotype came up many times. The rearrangement uses TRBV5-1 and TRBJ2-7; D perhaps matches TRBD2 (5 bases). In germline, CDR1 is SGHRS, CDR2 YFSETQ. V gave up 3 bases and J gave up 5 bases, with 15 bases separating them. The CDR3 runs 14 residues. Written as DNA, the CDR3 is TGCGCCAGCAGCTCTAGGGCGGGCACCAACGAGCAGTACTTC. It specifies CASSSRAGTNEQYF.